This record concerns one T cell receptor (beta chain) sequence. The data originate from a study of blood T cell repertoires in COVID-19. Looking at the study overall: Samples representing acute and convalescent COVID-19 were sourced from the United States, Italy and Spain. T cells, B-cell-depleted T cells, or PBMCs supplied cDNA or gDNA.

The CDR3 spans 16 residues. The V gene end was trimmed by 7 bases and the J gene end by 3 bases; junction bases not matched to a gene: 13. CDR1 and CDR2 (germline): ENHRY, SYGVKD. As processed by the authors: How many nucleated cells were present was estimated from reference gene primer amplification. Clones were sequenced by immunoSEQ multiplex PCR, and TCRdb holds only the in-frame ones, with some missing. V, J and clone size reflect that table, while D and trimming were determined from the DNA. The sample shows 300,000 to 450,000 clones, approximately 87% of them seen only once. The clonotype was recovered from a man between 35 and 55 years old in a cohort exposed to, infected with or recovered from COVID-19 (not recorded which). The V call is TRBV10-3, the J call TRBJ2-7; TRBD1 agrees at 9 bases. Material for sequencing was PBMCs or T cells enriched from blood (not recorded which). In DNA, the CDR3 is TGTGCCATCACAAGTGCAGGGACAGGGTTGAACTACGAGCAGTACTTC. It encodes CAITSAGTGLNYEQYF.